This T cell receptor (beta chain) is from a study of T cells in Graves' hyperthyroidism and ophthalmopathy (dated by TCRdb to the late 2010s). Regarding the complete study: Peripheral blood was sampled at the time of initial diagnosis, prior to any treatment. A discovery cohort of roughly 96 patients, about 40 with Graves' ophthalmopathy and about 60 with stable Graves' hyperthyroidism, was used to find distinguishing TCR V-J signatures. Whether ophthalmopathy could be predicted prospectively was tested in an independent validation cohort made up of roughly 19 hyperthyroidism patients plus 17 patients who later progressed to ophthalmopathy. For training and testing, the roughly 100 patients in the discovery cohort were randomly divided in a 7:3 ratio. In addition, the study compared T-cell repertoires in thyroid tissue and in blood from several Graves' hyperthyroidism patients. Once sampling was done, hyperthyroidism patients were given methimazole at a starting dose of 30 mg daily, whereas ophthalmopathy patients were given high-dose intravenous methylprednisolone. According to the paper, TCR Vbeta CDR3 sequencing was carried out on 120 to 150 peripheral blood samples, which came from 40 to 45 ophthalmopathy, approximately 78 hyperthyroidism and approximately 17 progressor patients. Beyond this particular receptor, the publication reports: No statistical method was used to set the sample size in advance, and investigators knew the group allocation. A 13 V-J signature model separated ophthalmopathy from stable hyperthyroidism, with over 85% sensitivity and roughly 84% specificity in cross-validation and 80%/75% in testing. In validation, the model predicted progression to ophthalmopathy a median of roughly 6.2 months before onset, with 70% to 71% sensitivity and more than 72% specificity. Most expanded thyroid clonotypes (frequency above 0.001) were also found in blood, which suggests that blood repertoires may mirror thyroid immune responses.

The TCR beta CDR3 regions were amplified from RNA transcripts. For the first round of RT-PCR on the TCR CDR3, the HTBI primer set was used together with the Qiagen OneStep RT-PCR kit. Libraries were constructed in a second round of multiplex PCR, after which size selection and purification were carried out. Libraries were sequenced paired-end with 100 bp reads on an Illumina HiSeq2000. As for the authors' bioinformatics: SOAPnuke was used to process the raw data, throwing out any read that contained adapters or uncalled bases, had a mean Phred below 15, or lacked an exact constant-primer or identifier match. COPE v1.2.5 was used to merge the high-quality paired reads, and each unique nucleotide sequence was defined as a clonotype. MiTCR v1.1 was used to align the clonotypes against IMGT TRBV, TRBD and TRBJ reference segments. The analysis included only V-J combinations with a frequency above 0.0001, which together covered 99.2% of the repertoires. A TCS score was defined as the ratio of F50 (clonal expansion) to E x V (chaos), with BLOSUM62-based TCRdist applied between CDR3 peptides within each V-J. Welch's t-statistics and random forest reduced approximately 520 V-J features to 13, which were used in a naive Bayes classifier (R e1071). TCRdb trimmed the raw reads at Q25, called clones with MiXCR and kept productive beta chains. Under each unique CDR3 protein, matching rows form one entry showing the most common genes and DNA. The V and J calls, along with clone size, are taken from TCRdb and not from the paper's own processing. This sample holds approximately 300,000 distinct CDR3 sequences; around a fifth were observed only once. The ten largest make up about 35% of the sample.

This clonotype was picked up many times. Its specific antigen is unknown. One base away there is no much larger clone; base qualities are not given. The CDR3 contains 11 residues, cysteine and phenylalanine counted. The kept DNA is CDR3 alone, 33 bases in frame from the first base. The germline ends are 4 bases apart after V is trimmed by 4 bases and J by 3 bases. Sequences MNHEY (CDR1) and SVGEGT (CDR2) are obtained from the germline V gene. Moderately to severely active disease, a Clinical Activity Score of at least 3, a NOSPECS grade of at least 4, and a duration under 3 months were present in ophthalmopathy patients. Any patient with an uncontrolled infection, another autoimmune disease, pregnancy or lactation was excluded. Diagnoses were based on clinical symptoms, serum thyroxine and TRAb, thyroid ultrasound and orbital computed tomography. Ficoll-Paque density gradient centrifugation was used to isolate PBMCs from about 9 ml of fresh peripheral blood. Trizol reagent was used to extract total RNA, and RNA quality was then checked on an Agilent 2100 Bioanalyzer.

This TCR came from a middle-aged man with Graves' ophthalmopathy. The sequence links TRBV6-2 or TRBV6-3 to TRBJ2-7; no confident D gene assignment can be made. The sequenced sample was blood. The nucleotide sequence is TGTGCCAGCAGTTTCGTCTACGAGCAGTACTTC. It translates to CASSFVYEQYF.